This T cell receptor beta chain was recovered during a study of regulatory T cells in long-lasting Graves disease. V lost 8 bases and J lost 2; bases outside the gene matches: 14. Germline loops: CDR1 WSHSY, CDR2 SAAADI. The CDR3 runs 18 residues. This clonotype was counted ten times or more. For TCR beta, libraries came from iRepertoire HTBI primers and Arm-PCR of CDR3 regions. TCRdb fed the multiplex PCR reads into MiXCR, producing one record per CDR3 protein. The profile shows 400,000 to 500,000 distinct CDR3 sequences, around 20% of them singletons. Time point reported: persistent/refractory GD, antithyroid drugs over 5 years with positive TRAb. Isolated PBMC RNA provided the starting material for the TCR library.

The sequence derives from a female donor with Graves disease. The rearrangement links TRBV10-2 to TRBJ2-7, with 14 bases matching TRBD2. Sequenced here: peripheral blood mononuclear cells (PBMCs), sampled when the disease was refractory, from a patient treated with antithyroid drugs. CDR3 bases: TGCGCCAGCGGACTAGCGGGAGGCCAAAGCCATGATGCCTACGAGCAGTACTTC. Its translation is CASGLAGGQSHDAYEQYF.